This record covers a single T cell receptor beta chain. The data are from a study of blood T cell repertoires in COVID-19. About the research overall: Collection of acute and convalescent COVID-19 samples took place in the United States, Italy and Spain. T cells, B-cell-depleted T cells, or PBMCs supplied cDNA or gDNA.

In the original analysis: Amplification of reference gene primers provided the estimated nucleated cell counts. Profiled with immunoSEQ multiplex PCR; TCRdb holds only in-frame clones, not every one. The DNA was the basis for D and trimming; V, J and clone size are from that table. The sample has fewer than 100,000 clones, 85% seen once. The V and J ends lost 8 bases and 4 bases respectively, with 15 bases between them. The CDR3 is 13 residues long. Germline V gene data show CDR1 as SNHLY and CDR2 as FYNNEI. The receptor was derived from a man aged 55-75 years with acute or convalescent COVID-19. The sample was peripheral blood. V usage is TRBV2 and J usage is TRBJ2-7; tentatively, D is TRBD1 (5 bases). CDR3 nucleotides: TGTGCCAGCGCCGGGTCAGGGATTTACGAGCAGTACTTC. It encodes CASAGSGIYEQYF.